The sequence of this TCR beta chain was determined in a study of blood T cell repertoires in COVID-19. Study in general: PBMCs, B-cell-depleted T cells, or T cells provided the cDNA or gDNA that made up the material.

How the authors handled the data: For nucleated cells, counts were estimated from reference gene primer amplification. Data came from immunoSEQ multiplex PCR; TCRdb stores just in-frame clones and leaves some out. The V and J calls and clone size were taken over from that table, and D and trimming were inferred from the DNA. The sample lists around 180,000 clones, 88% occurring once. The V end lost 4 bases, the J end lost 4 bases, and 10 bases lay between the germline ends. This CDR3 has 13 amino acids. Germline V gives CDR1 WNHNN, CDR2 SYGVQD (reference sequence). The sample taken for sequencing was peripheral blood. This chain joins TRBV10-1 and TRBJ1-2; D perhaps matches TRBD1 (6 bases). The sequence derives from a man aged 55-75 years with acute or convalescent COVID-19. CDR3 coding DNA: TGCGCCAGCAGTGGACAGGAAGGCTATGGCTACACCTTC. Residues: CASSGQEGYGYTF.